This TCR beta chain comes out of a study of T cell responses to AZD1222 COVID-19 vaccine. Some clones are missing from TCRdb's copy, which holds only in-frame ones; the method was immunoSEQ multiplex PCR. The table includes 150,000 or so clones, 92% detected once. About this clone itself: Its cognate antigen is unknown.

Findings and limits, study-wide: Females outnumbered males among donors, who were mostly white British; clonal diversity was possibly underestimated. Repertoire sampling occurred only after the peak T cell response.

Germline V CDR1 and CDR2: LNHDA, SQIVND (reference sequence). The CDR3 runs 13 residues. V shed 3 bases and J 4 bases; nucleotides not matched to a gene: 2. The input for sequencing was peripheral blood, taken 28 days after the second AZD1222 dose. This TCR was recovered from an adult who received the AZD1222 COVID-19 vaccine. The chain uses TRBV19 and TRBJ1-1; the match to TRBD1 covers 7 bases. The CDR3 reads CASSIPGGTEAFF. DNA of the CDR3: TGTGCCAGTAGTATCCCAGGGGGCACTGAAGCTTTCTTT.